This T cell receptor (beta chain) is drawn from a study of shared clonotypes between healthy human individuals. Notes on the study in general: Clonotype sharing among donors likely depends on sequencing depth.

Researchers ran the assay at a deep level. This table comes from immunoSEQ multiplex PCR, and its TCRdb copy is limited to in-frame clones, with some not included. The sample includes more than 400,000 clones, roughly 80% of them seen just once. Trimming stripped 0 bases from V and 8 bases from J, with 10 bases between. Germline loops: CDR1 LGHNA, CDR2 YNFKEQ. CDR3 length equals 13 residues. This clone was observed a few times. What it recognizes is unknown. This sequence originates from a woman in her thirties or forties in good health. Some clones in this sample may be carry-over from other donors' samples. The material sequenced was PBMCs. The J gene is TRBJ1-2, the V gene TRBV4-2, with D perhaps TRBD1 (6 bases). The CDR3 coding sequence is TGTGCCAGCAGCCAAGATGGGGGGCGAGGCTACACCTTC. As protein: CASSQDGGRGYTF.